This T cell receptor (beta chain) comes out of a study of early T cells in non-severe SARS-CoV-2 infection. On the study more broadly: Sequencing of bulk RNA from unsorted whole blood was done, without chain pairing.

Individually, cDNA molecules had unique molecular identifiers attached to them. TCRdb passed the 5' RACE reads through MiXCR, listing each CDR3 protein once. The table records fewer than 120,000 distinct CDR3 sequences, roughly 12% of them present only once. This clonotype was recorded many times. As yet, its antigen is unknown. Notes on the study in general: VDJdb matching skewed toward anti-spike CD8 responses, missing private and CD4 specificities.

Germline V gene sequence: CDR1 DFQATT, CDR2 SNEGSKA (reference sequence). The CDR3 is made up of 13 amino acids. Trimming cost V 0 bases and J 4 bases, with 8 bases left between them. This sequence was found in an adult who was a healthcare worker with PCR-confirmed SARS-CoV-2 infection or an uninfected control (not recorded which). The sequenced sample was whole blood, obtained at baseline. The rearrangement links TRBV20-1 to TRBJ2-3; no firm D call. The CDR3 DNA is TGCAGTGCTAGAGACCCGGGTCCAGATACGCAGTATTTT. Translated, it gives CSARDPGPDTQYF.